The entry below describes one T cell receptor beta chain. The antigen remains unidentified. This specimen comes from a study of cytomegalovirus exposure and HLA in healthy donors. Study observations and caveats: The sole available immune exposure information was CMV serostatus. Using a false discovery rate of 0.05, a later analysis showed that approximately 17,000 TCR beta sequences were associated with HLA alleles.

Primers: 60 Vbeta forward and 13 Jbeta reverse. This table comes from immunoSEQ multiplex PCR, and its TCRdb copy is limited to in-frame clones, with some not included. Of 150,000 or so clones in the sample, about four fifths were seen once. What was sequenced was PBMCs. This sequence was found in a man aged 18 to 30 in good health and CMV-seronegative.

CDR3 coding DNA: TGTGCCAGTACCCCAGGTGGGTGGTCTGGAAACACCATATATTTT. As protein: CASTPGGWSGNTIYF. The chain combines TRBV19 with TRBJ1-3, with D unclear. CDR1 is LNHDA and CDR2 is SQIVND in the germline V gene (reference sequence). V was trimmed by 7 bases and J by 1 base, leaving 14 bases between them. The CDR3 covers 15 residues.